This T cell receptor (beta chain) is from a study of CD8+CD57+ T cells in acquired aplastic anemia. In the study overall: Sorted CD4+ and CD8+ cells yielded DNA averaging approximately 3 ug. Healthy donors averaged about 9.8 million reads for CD4+ cells.

Findings of the study overall: Patients and controls had CD8+ Simpson's diversity values that were not significantly distinct. The number of CD8+ CDR3 sequences shared by patients and controls was twenty-nine.

Genomic DNA constituted the template upon which TCR beta VDJ and CDR3 profiling was performed. TCRdb processed the reads anew with MiXCR; each CDR3 protein has one entry. The table lists approximately 65,000 distinct CDR3 sequences, about 50% of them singletons. Germline V lookup: CDR1 KGHDR, CDR2 SFDVKD. CDR3 size: 15 residues. The V gene lost 2 bases and the J gene lost 8 bases, with 18 bases spanning the gap. With respect to this clonotype: The target antigen is unknown.

The sequence was obtained from a human donor in good health, serving as a control. The J gene is TRBJ2-7, the V gene TRBV24-1, with D possibly being TRBD1 (5 bases). Sequencing was done on a sample of sorted CD4+, CD8+, or CD8+CD57+ T cells (not recorded which) from PBMCs. The CDR3 bases are TGTGCCACCAGTGATTATAGCTCTGGGGCCAACAAGCAGTACTTC. Protein product: CATSDYSSGANKQYF.